Listed here are 9 T cell receptor beta chains from one sample, sequenced in a study of early T cells in non-severe SARS-CoV-2 infection. Each CDR3 protein gets one entry after TCRdb re-called the 5' RACE reads with MiXCR. The data show 40,000 to 65,000 distinct CDR3 sequences, over 7.5% seen once. The sequenced material came from whole blood. The receptors here all came from an adult who was a healthcare worker with PCR-confirmed SARS-CoV-2 infection or an uninfected control (not recorded which).

The chain recombines TRBV30 with TRBJ1-2; 9 bases agree with TRBD1. With V trimmed by 4 bases and J by 0 bases, 6 bases remained unmatched. Germline V lookup: CDR1 GTSNPN, CDR2 SVGIG (reference sequence). This CDR3 is 15 amino acids long. CDR3 loop: CAWTFRDRANYGYTF. The CDR3 region has the DNA TGTGCCTGGACCTTCCGGGACAGGGCTAACTATGGCTACACCTTC.

This rearrangement joins TRBV29-1 to TRBJ1-2, with 7 bases identical to TRBD1. The CDR3 runs to 11 residues. Per germline, CDR1 SQVTM and CDR2 ANQGSEA. The V segment lost 5 bases and the J segment 6 bases; nucleotides outside the gene matches: 3. For the CDR3, the DNA is TGCAGCGTTCGACAGGGACATGGCTACACCTTC. This translates into CSVRQGHGYTF.

This clonotype was picked up many times. The chain carries TRBV11-2 and TRBJ2-5, with D possibly called TRBD1 or TRBD2 (6 bases each). V lost 5 bases and J 3 bases, leaving 19 bases between the germline ends. The germline V gene encodes CDR1 SGHAT and CDR2 FQNNGV. CDR3 length: 16 amino acids. CDR3 DNA: TGTGCCAGCAGCGGGGGGCCAAACCCCTCAAAAGAGACCCAGTACTTC. Protein: CASSGGPNPSKETQYF.

This clonotype has more than one count but fewer than ten. The chain carries TRBV11-2 and TRBJ2-1; 9 bases are a match to TRBD1. The CDR3 sequence is 15 residues long. The ends lost 5 bases at V and 5 bases at J; junction bases unmatched: 7. The germline V gene has CDR1 SGHAT and CDR2 FQNNGV. CDR3 loop: CASSNRDRVHNEQFF. CDR3 sequence (DNA): TGTGCCAGCAGCAACCGGGACAGGGTCCACAATGAGCAGTTCTTC.

This clonotype occurred many times. The chain has TRBV20-1 and TRBJ2-7; TRBD2 agrees at 14 bases. This CDR3 has 18 amino acids. V gave up 0 bases and J gave up 2 bases; unmatched junction bases: 9. Germline V gene lookup returns CDR1 DFQATT and CDR2 SNEGSKA (reference sequence). The CDR3 bases are TGCAGTGCTAGAGATAGGACTAGCGGGAGGATATCCCCCTACGAGCAGTACTTC. As protein: CSARDRTSGRISPYEQYF.

In this sample, this clonotype turned up many times. V gene TRBV6-8 combines with J gene TRBJ2-7; D may be TRBD2 (6 bases). Germline V gives CDR1 MNHGY, CDR2 SAAAGT. Deletions cut 2 bases from V and 3 bases from J, with 11 bases between. This CDR3 region has 14 residues. The CDR3 spells CASSYMRDLYEQYF. In DNA, the CDR3 is TGTGCCAGCAGTTACATGCGGGACCTCTACGAGCAGTACTTC.

At least ten counts were recorded for this clonotype. The chain links TRBV10-3 to TRBJ1-2; D unresolved. This CDR3 has 14 residues. The germline V gene encodes CDR1 ENHRY and CDR2 SYGVKD. Trimming shortened V by 0 bases and J by 6 bases, and 11 bases separated the two germline ends. In nucleotides, the CDR3 is TGTGCCATCAGTGAGTCGCTTGGTGGCGATGGCTACACCTTC. It yields the protein CAISESLGGDGYTF.

The sample holds a few counts of this clonotype. The chain recombines TRBV4-3 with TRBJ1-1; D is possibly TRBD1 (5 bases). Germline CDR1 is LGHNA and CDR2 is YSLEER. The CDR3 sequence is 14 residues long. The V end was cut by 0 bases, the J end by 8 bases, with 13 bases between. CDR3 in amino acids: CASSQDQGRSEAFF. CDR3 DNA sequence: TGCGCCAGCAGCCAAGACCAGGGACGATCAGAAGCTTTCTTT.

In this sample, this clonotype turned up many times. The chain couples TRBV14 to TRBJ1-2, with D unresolved. This CDR3 region has 13 residues. Germline assignment: CDR1 SGHDN and CDR2 FVKESK. Between the trimmed V and J ends, which lost 4 bases and 3 bases, there was a span of 9 bases. The CDR3 protein is CASSRSTHYGYTF. Here the CDR3 DNA reads TGTGCCAGCAGCCGCAGTACCCACTATGGCTACACCTTC.